The 10 T cell receptor beta chains listed next were all sequenced from one sample in a study of beta chain features in type 1 diabetes. TCRB transcripts that were expressed got sequenced, as all of the isolated RNA had been reverse transcribed. Libraries were prepared by immunoSEQ multiplex PCR; TCRdb keeps only in-frame clonotypes and omits some of them. The sample contains 450,000 to 550,000 clones, about 32% of which appear only once. Material for sequencing was naive CD4+ T cells from blood. Source of these receptors: a man in his late teens or twenties in good health.

In this sample, this clone turned up a few times. The V gene is TRBV29-1, the J gene TRBJ1-5; a weak D match, TRBD1 (5 bases). This CDR3 has 13 residues. V was trimmed by 4 bases and J by 1 base, leaving 8 bases between them. CDR1 SQVTM and CDR2 ANQGSEA come from the germline V gene. The CDR3 loop is CSVGGNSNQPQHF. CDR3 bases: TGCAGCGTTGGGGGGAACAGCAATCAGCCCCAGCATTTT.

V and J are TRBV9 and TRBJ2-1; either TRBD1 or TRBD2 may fit D (5 bases each). Germline CDR1 SGDLS, CDR2 YYNGEE. The germline V and J ends were trimmed by 0 bases and 4 bases, with 11 bases remaining between them. This CDR3 spans 15 amino acids. CDR3 coding DNA: TGTGCCAGCAGCGTAGGGGGGTTTGAATACAATGAGCAGTTCTTC. Translated, it gives CASSVGGFEYNEQFF.

The chain couples TRBV4-2 to TRBJ2-7, with TRBD2 matching 15 bases. V lost 1 base, J lost 3 bases, and 4 bases stayed unmatched. The CDR3 totals 17 residues. Germline assignment: CDR1 LGHNA and CDR2 YNFKEQ. DNA of the CDR3: TGTGCCAGCAGCCAAGGATTGGGACTAGCGGGAGGCTACGAGCAGTACTTC. It encodes CASSQGLGLAGGYEQYF.

A single count supports this clone. The rearrangement uses TRBV7-2 and TRBJ2-5, with a possible D match to TRBD1 (6 bases). V was cut by 5 bases and J by 2 bases, with 15 bases left in between. CDR3 length equals 15 residues. Germline V gene data show CDR1 as SGHTA and CDR2 as FQGNSA. The CDR3 DNA reads as TGTGCCAGCAGCATACCGGACAGACGACAAGAGACCCAGTACTTC. It translates to CASSIPDRRQETQYF. Filled out from reference TRBV7-2 and TRBJ2-5, the complete variable domain reads GAGVSQSPSNKVTEKGKDVELRCDPISGHTALYWYRQSLGQGLEFLIYFQGNSAPDKSGLPSDRFSAERTGGSVSTLTIQRTQQEDSAVYLCASSIPDRRQETQYFGPGTRLLVL.

This clone was seen just once. Additional DNA sequences in this sample encode the identical CDR3. The rearrangement joins TRBV20-1 to TRBJ2-7, with D unclear. CDR3 size: 11 residues. Germline CDR1 DFQATT, CDR2 SNEGSKA (reference sequence). Trimming stripped 0 bases from V and 6 bases from J, with 6 bases between. CDR3 amino acids: CSARDWGEQYF. The CDR3, as DNA: TGCAGTGCTAGAGATTGGGGCGAGCAGTACTTC.

This clone was found a few times. The chain links TRBV11-2 to TRBJ2-4; D ambiguous. Per the germline V gene, CDR1 is SGHAT and CDR2 is FQNNGV. This CDR3 has 15 residues. Trimming left V 1 base short and J 0 bases short, with 7 bases between. CDR3 sequence (DNA): TGTGCCAGCAGCTTAGCGTCGCTAGCCAAAAACATTCAGTACTTC. Encoded protein: CASSLASLAKNIQYF.

This clone has more than one count but fewer than ten. DNA for the CDR3: TGTGCCTGGAGTGTCCCGGGACAGTTCTACGAGCAGTACTTC. The encoded protein is CAWSVPGQFYEQYF. V usage is TRBV30 and J usage is TRBJ2-7; 7 bases agree with TRBD1. The CDR3 extends over 14 amino acids. CDR1 and CDR2 from the germline V gene are GTSNPN and SVGIG (reference sequence). With V trimmed by 0 bases and J by 3 bases, 5 bases remained unmatched.

This clone was seen only a few times. The chain carries TRBV5-1 and TRBJ2-1, with a weak D call TRBD1 (5 bases). The CDR3 spans 17 residues. The germline V gene encodes CDR1 SGHRS and CDR2 YFSETQ. Trimming left V 0 bases short and J 1 base short, with 14 bases between. The CDR3 loop reads CASSLGPRALSYNEQFF. Written as DNA, the CDR3 is TGCGCCAGCAGCTTGGGACCCAGGGCCCTTTCCTACAATGAGCAGTTCTTC.

The V gene is TRBV10-3, the J gene TRBJ2-1; the D is unclear. Germline assignment: CDR1 ENHRY and CDR2 SYGVKD. V shed 0 bases and J shed 10 bases, with 7 bases lying between them. This CDR3 contains 12 residues. The CDR3 coding sequence is TGTGCCATCAGTGAGTCAAGGCGGGAGCAGTTCTTC. This sequence encodes CAISESRREQFF.

The CDR3 nucleotides are TGTGCCAGCAGTTTATGGGTTGGGGCCAACGTCCTGACTTTC. Its translation: CASSLWVGANVLTF. The gene calls are TRBV27 and TRBJ2-6; D call uncertain. V lost 1 base and J 3 bases, leaving 4 bases between the germline ends. Germline values: CDR1 MNHEY, CDR2 SMNVEV (reference sequence). The CDR3 extends over 14 amino acids.